This TCR beta chain is from a study of blood T cell repertoires in COVID-19. The overall study: Donors in the United States, Italy and Spain gave samples during acute or convalescent COVID-19. T cells, B-cell-depleted T cells, or PBMCs provided the cDNA or gDNA that served as material.

During active infection, Seattle patients enrolled and were then monitored through disease. Germline CDR1 is LGHDT and CDR2 is YNNKEL (reference sequence). The CDR3 spans 15 residues. In the authors' methods: Scientists estimated how many nucleated cells there were by amplifying reference gene primers. Method: immunoSEQ multiplex PCR; TCRdb's copy keeps in-frame clones and lacks some. V and J calls and clone size are as listed in that table; D and trimming were resolved from the DNA. There are approximately 230,000 clones in the sample; 88% occur only once, and approximately 6% lies in the top ten. This clonotype originated in a woman in her twenties or thirties with COVID-19, enrolled during active disease. V and J are TRBV3-1 (or the pseudogene TRBV3-2) and TRBJ2-4, with 8 positions matching TRBD1. The source material was peripheral blood. This chain's CDR3 is CKAFRGLRAKNIQYF. The CDR3 DNA follows: TGTAAGGCCTTCAGGGGGCTACGGGCCAAAAACATTCAGTACTTC.